In this sample, the clone carrying this TCR beta chain turned up many times. V was clipped by 1 base and J by 5 bases, with 7 bases between them. CDR1 is SGHRS, CDR2 YFSETQ, per germline. CDR3 length: 12 amino acids. The sample comes from a study of T cells in Graves' hyperthyroidism and ophthalmopathy. RNA transcripts provided the source from which TCR beta CDR3 regions were amplified. TCR CDR3 regions were first amplified by RT-PCR with HTBI primers. TCRdb recomputed calls from the multiplex PCR reads with MiXCR, one row per CDR3 protein. The sample yields approximately 380,000 distinct CDR3 sequences, 11% to 15% seen once.

The chain joins TRBV5-1 to TRBJ2-7; the D gene is possibly TRBD2 (6 bases). The sample was blood. The source of this sequence is a man over 45 with Graves' ophthalmopathy. This CDR3 is CASSLTSNEQYF. The CDR3 nucleotides are TGCGCCAGCAGCTTGACTAGCAACGAGCAGTACTTC.